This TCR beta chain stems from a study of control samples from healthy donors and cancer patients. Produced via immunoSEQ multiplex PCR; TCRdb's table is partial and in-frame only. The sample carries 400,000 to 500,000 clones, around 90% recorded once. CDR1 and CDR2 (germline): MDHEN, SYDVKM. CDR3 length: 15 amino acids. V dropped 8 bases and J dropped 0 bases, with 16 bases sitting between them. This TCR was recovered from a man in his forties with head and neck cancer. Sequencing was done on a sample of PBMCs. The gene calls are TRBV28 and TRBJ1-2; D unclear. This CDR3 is CASDMGTLANYGYTF. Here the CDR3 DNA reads TGTGCCAGCGACATGGGTACGTTAGCTAACTATGGCTACACCTTC.